The present T cell receptor (beta chain) was sequenced within a study of cytomegalovirus exposure and HLA in healthy donors. Study-wide findings and caveats: The study designated fewer than 200 TCR beta chains cytomegalovirus-associated.

A word on this clone: The antigen remains unidentified.

The PCR contained 60 Vbeta and 13 Jbeta primers. In the original workflow: Approximately 79 million unique TCR beta chains, roughly 11 million of them shared, were counted by a later analysis. Using immunoSEQ multiplex PCR, the repertoire was profiled, and TCRdb retains in-frame clones only, with some absent. V and J calls and clone size follow that table, whereas D and trimming were derived from the DNA. The sample lists 150,000 to 200,000 clones; over 70% were seen once. Sequenced: PBMCs. This receptor was obtained from a man aged 45-65 years in good health and CMV-seronegative.

This CDR3 is CASSQDLETSGNTIYF. In DNA, the CDR3 is TGTGCCAGCAGCCAAGACTTGGAGACCTCTGGAAACACCATATATTTT. This rearrangement joins TRBV4-2 to TRBJ1-3; unclear D gene. The CDR3 is made up of 16 amino acids. Per germline, CDR1 LGHNA and CDR2 YNFKEQ. Trimming pared 0 bases from V and 0 bases from J, leaving 9 bases between.